This T cell receptor (beta chain) was sequenced in a study of T cell responses to AZD1222 COVID-19 vaccine. TCRdb keeps only in-frame clones here, not all; method: immunoSEQ multiplex PCR. Of about 100,000 clones listed, around 87% were seen once; the top ten hold less than 3%. The CDR3 consists of 14 residues. This sequence was found in an adult who received the AZD1222 COVID-19 vaccine. The sequencing used peripheral blood, collected 28 days after the second AZD1222 dose. The chain combines TRBV21-1 with TRBJ2-7; the D call of TRBD2 is as the table states it, not checked on the DNA. TRBV21-1 is a documented pseudogene. CDR3: CASSKNRESYEQYF. The CDR3 coding sequence is TGTGCCAGCAGCAAAAACCGGGAGTCCTACGAGCAGTACTTC.